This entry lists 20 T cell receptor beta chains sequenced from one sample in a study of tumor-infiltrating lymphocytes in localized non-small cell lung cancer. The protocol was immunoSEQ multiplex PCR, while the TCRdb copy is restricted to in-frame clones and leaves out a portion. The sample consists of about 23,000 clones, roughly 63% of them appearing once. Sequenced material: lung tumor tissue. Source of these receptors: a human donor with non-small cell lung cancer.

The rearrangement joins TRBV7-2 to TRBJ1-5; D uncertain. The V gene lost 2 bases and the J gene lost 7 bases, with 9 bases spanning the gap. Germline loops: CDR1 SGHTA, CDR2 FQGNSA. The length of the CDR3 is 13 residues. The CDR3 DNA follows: TGTGCCAGCAGCTTATGGGTCAGCCAGCCCCAGCATTTT. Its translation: CASSLWVSQPQHF.

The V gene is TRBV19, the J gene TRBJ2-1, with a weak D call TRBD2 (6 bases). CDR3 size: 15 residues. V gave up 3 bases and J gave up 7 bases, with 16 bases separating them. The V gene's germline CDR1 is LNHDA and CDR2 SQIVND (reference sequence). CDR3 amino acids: CASSIGGVRINEQFF. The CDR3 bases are TGTGCCAGTAGTATTGGAGGGGTAAGGATAAATGAGCAGTTCTTC.

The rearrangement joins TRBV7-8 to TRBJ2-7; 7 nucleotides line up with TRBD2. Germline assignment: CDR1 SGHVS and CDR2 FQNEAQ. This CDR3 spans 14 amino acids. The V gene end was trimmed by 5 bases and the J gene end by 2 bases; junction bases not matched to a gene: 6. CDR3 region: CASSLAGVAYEQYF. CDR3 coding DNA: TGTGCCAGCAGCCTGGCGGGAGTTGCCTACGAGCAGTACTTC.

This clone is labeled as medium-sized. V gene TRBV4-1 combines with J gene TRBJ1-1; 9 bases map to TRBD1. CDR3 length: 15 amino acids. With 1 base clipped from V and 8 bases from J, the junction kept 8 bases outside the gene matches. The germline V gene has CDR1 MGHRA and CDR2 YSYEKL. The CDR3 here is CASSQGGGTGREAFF. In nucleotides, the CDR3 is TGCGCCAGCAGCCAAGGGGGGGGGACAGGGAGAGAAGCTTTCTTT.

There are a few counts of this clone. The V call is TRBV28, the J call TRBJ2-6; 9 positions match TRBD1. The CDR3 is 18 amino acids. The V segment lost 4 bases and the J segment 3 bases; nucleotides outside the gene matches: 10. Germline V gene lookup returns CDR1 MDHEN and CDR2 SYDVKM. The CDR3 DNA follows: TGTGCCAGCAGTTCCCTCACAGGGGGCGGCTATGGGGCCAACGTCCTGACTTTC. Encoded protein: CASSSLTGGGYGANVLTF.

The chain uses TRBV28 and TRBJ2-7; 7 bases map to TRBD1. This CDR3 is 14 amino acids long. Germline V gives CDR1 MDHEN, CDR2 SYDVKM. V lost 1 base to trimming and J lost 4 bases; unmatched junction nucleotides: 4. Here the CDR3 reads CASSLLGDSYEQYF. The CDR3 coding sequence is TGTGCCAGCAGTTTATTGGGGGACAGTTACGAGCAGTACTTC.

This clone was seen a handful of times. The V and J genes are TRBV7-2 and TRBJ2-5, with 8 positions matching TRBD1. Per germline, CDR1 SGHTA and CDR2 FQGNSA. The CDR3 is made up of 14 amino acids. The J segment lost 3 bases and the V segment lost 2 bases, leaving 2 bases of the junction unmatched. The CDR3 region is CASSLTQGEETQYF. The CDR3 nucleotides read TGTGCCAGCAGCTTAACACAGGGGGAAGAGACCCAGTACTTC.

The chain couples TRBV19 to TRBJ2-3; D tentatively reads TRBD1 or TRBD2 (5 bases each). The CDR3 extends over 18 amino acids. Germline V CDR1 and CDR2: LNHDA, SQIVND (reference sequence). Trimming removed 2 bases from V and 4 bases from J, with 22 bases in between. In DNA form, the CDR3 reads TGTGCCAGTAGTATATTTATGATGGGGACGGCTTCGGCAGATACGCAGTATTTT. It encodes CASSIFMMGTASADTQYF.

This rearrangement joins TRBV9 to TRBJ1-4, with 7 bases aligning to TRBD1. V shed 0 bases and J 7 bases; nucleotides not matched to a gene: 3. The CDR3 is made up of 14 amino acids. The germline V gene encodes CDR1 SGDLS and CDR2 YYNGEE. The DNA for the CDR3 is TGTGCCAGCAGCGTAGGGACAGGAGGTGAAAAACTGTTTTTT. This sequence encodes CASSVGTGGEKLFF.

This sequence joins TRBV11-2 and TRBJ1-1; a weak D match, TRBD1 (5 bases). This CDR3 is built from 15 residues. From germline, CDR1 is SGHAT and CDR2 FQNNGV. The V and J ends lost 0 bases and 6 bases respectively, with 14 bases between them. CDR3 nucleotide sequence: TGTGCCAGCAGCTTAGAGCCAGGGCCCACGGCTGAAGCTTTCTTT. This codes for CASSLEPGPTAEAFF.

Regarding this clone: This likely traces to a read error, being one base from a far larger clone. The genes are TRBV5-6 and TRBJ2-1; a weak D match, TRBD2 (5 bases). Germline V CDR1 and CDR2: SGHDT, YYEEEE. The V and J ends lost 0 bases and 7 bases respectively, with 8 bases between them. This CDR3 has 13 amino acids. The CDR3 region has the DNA TGTGCCAGCAGCTTGGGTGCGGGTAATGAGCAGTTCTTC. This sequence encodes CASSLGAGNEQFF.

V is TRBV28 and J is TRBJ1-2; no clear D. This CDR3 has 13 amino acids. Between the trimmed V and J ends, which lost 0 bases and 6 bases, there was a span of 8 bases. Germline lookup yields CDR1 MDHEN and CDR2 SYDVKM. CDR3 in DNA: TGTGCCAGCAGTTTATGGCAGAAAAATGGCTACACCTTC. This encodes CASSLWQKNGYTF.

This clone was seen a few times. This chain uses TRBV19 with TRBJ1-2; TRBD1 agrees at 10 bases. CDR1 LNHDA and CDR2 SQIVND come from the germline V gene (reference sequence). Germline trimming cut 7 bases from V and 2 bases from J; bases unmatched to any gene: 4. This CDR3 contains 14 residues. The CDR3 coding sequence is TGTGCCAGTATGAGACAGGGGGCGAACTATGGCTACACCTTC. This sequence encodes CASMRQGANYGYTF.

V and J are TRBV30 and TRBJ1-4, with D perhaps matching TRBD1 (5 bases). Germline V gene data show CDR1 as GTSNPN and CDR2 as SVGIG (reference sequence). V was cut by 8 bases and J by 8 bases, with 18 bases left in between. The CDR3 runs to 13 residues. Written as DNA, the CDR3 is TGTGCCCACGAGGGCGGGCCAGGGGAAAAACTGTTTTTT. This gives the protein CAHEGGPGEKLFF.

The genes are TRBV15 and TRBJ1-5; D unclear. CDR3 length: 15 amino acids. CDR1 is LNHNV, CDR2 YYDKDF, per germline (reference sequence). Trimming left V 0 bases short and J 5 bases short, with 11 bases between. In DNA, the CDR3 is TGTGCCACCAGCAGAGACTGGACGGATGATCAGCCCCAGCATTTT. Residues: CATSRDWTDDQPQHF. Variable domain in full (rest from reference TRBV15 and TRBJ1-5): DAMVIQNPRYQVTQFGKPVTLSCSQTLNHNVMYWYQQKSSQAPKLLFHYYDKDFNNEADTPDNFQSRRPNTSFCFLDIRSPGLGDTAMYLCATSRDWTDDQPQHFGDGTRLSIL.

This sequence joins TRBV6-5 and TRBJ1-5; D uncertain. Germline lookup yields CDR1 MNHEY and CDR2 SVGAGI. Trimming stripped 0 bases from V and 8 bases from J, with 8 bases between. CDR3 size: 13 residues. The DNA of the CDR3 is TGTGCCAGCAGTTACTCGCGGTGGGAGCCCCAGCATTTT. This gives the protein CASSYSRWEPQHF.

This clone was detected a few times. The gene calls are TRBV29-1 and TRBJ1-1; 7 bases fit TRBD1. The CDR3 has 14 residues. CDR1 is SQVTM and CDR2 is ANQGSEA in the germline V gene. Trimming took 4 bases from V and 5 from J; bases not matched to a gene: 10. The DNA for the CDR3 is TGCAGCGTTGGAGGGGGCTGGGGAGAAACTGAAGCTTTCTTT. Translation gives CSVGGGWGETEAFF.

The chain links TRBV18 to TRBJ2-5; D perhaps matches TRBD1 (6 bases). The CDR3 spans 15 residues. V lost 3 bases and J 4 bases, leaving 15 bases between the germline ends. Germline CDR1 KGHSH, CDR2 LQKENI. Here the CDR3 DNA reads TGTGCCAGCTCACCTGGGCAGGGGAAAAGAGAGACCCAGTACTTC. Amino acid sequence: CASSPGQGKRETQYF.

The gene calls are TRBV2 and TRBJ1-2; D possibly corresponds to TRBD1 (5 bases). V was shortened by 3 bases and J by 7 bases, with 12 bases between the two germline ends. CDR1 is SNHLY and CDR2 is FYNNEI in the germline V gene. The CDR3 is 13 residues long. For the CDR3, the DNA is TGTGCCAGCAGTGAGGTAGCAGGGTCTGGCTACACCTTC. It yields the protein CASSEVAGSGYTF.

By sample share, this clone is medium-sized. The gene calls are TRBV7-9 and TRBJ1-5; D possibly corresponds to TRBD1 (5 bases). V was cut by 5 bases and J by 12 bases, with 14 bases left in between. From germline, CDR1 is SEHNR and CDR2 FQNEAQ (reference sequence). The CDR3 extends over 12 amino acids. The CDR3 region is CASSLGGDVQHF. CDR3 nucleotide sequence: TGTGCCAGCAGCCTTGGGGGGGATGTCCAGCATTTT.